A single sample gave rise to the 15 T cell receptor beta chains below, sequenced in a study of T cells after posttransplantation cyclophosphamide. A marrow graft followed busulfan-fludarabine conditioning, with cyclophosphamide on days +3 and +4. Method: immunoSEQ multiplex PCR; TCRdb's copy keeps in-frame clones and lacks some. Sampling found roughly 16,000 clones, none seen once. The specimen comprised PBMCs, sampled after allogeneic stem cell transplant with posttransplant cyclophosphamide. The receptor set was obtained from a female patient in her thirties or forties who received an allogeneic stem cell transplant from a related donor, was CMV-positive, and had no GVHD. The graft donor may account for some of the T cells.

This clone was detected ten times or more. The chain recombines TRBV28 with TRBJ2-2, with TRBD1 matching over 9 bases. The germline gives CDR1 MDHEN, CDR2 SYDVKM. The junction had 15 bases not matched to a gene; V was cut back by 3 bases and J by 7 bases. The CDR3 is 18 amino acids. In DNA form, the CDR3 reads TGTGCCAGCAGTTTCCCAACCACAGGGGGCCGCCAGGTCGGGGAGCTGTTTTTT. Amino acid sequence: CASSFPTTGGRQVGELFF.

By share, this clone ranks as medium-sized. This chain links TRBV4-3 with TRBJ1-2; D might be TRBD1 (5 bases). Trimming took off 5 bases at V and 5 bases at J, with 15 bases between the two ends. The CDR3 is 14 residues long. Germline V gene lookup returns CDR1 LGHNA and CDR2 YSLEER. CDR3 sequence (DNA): TGCGCCAGCAGCGAAATGCGGGGCGGGTATGGCTACACCTTC. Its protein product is CASSEMRGGYGYTF.

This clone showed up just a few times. CDR3 nucleotides: TGCGCCAGCAGCCCCCAGGGGACGGCCTACAATGAGCAGTTCTTC. Translating gives CASSPQGTAYNEQFF. The chain employs TRBV4-1 and TRBJ2-1, with a weak D call TRBD1 (6 bases). Germline loops: CDR1 MGHRA, CDR2 YSYEKL. This CDR3 spans 15 amino acids. Deletions cut 4 bases from V and 2 bases from J, with 12 bases between.

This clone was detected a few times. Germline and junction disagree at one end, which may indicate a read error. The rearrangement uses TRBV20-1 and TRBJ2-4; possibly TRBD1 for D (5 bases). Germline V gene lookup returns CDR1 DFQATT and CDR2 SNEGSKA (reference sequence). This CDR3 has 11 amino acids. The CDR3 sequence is CSAPQKDIRYF. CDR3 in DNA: TGCAGTGCGCCCCAGAAGGACATTCGGTACTTC.

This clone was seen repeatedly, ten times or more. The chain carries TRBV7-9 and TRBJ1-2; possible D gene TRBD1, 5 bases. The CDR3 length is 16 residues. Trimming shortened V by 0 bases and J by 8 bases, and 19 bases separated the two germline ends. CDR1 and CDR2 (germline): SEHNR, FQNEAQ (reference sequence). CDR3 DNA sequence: TGTGCCAGCAGCTTAGCGGGCGGGGCCCAAAAGAGGGGCTACACCTTC. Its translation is CASSLAGGAQKRGYTF.

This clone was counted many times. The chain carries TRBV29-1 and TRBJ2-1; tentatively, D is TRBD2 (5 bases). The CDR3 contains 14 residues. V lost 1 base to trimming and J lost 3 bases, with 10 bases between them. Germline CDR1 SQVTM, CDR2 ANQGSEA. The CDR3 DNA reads TGCAGCGTTGAAGCCTGGACTGACTACAATGAGCAGTTCTTC. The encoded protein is CSVEAWTDYNEQFF.

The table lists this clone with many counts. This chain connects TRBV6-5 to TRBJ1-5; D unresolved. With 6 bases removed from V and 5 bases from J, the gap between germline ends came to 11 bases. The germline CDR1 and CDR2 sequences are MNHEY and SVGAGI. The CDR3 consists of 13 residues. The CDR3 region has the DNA TGTGCCAGCAGCCGCGAAGCCTATCAGCCCCAGCATTTT. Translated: CASSREAYQPQHF.

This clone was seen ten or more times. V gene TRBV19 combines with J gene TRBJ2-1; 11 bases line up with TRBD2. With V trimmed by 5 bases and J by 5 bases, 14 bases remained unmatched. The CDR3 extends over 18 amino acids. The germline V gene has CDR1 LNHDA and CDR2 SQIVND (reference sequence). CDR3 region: CASSPRGASGRWDNEQFF. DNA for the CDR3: TGTGCCAGTAGTCCGCGGGGGGCTAGCGGGAGGTGGGACAATGAGCAGTTCTTC.

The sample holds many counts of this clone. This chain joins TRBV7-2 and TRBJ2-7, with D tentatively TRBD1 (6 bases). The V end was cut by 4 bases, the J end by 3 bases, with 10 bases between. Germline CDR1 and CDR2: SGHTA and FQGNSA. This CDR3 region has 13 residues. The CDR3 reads CASSWDNFYEQYF. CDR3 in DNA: TGTGCCAGCAGCTGGGACAATTTCTACGAGCAGTACTTC.

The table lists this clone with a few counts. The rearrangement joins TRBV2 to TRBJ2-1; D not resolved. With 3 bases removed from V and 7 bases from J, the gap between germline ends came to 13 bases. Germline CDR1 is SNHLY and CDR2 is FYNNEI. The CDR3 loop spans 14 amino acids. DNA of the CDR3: TGTGCCAGCAGTGATGCCGGGTCTGGGAATGAGCAGTTCTTC. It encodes CASSDAGSGNEQFF.

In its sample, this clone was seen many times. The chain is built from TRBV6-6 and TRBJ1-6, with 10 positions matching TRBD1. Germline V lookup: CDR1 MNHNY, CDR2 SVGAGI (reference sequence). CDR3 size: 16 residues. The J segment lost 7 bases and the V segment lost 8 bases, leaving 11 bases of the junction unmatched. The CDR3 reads CASRRIPGQGNSPLHF. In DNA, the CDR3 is TGTGCCAGCCGCAGGATTCCGGGACAGGGGAATTCACCCCTCCACTTT.

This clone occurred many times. The CDR3, as DNA: TGTGCCACCAGCAGTAGGGGACAGGGAGGAAGCAATCAGCCCCAGCATTTT. This sequence encodes CATSSRGQGGSNQPQHF. The genes are TRBV15 and TRBJ1-5, with TRBD1 matching over 9 bases. This CDR3 spans 17 amino acids. V gave up 3 bases and J gave up 1 base; unmatched junction bases: 7. CDR1 and CDR2 from the germline V gene are LNHNV and YYDKDF (reference sequence).

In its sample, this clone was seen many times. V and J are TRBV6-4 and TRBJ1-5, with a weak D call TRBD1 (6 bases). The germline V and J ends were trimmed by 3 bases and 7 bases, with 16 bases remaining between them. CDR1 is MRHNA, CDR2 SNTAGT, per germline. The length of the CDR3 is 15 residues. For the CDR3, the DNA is TGTGCCAGCAGTGAATCAGGGGTGGTCGGGCAGCCCCAGCATTTT. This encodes CASSESGVVGQPQHF.

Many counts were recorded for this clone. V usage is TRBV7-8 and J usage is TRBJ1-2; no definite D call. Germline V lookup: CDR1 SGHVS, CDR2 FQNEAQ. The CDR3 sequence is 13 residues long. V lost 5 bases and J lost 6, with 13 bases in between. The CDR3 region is CASSHQRRDGYTF. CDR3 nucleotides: TGTGCCAGCAGCCACCAGCGTCGGGATGGCTACACCTTC.

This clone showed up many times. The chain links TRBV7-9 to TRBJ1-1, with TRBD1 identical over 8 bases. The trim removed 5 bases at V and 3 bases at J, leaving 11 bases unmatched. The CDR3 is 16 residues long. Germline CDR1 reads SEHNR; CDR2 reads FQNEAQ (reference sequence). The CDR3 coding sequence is TGTGCCAGCAGCCTAGGAGGACAGGGATCTCACACTGAAGCTTTCTTT. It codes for CASSLGGQGSHTEAFF.